This TCR beta chain stems from a study of blood T cell repertoires in COVID-19. At the level of the study: COVID-19 samples collected from the United States, Italy and Spain covered acute and convalescent phases. PBMCs, B-cell-depleted T cells, or T cells provided the cDNA or gDNA that made up the material.

CDR3 size: 14 residues. Germline CDR1 reads MDHEN; CDR2 reads SYDVKM. Trimming cost V 5 bases and J 4 bases; bases outside gene matches: 6. Study processing details: Estimated nucleated cell counts came from reference gene primer amplification. The data were produced by immunoSEQ multiplex PCR, yet TCRdb's version contains in-frame clones alone and is incomplete. V and J calls and clone size follow that table, whereas D and trimming were derived from the DNA. The data contain about 520,000 clones, approximately 85% of them singletons. Material: peripheral blood. This chain links TRBV28 with TRBJ2-7; 9 bases match TRBD1. The clonotype was recovered from a human donor in a cohort sampled during active COVID-19. CDR3 bases: TGTGCCAGCAGTCTCCGGGACAGGGTGTACGAGCAGTACTTC. Residues: CASSLRDRVYEQYF. Filled out from reference TRBV28 and TRBJ2-7, the complete variable domain reads DVKVTQSSRYLVKRTGEKVFLECVQDMDHENMFWYRQDPGLGLRLIYFSYDVKMKEKGDIPEGYSVSREKKERFSLILESASTNQTSMYLCASSLRDRVYEQYFGPGTRLTVT.